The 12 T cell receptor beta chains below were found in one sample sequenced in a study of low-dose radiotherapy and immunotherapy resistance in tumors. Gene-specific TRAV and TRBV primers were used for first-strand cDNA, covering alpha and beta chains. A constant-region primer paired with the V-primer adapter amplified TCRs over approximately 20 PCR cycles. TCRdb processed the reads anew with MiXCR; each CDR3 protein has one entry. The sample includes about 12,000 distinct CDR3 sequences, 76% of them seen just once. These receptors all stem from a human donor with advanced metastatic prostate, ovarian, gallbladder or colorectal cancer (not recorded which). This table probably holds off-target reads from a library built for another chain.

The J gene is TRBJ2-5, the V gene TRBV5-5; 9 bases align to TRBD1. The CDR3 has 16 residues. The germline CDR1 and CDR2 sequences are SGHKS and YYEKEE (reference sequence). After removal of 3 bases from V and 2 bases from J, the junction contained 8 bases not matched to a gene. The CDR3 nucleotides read TGTGCCAGCAGCTGGGAAACAGGGGGCGGGCAAGAGACCCAGTACTTC. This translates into CASSWETGGGQETQYF.

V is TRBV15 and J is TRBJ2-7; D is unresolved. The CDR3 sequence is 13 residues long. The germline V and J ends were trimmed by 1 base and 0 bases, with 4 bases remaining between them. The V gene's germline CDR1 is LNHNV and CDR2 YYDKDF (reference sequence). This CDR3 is CATSRGASYEQYF. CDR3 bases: TGTGCCACCAGCAGAGGGGCCTCCTACGAGCAGTACTTC.

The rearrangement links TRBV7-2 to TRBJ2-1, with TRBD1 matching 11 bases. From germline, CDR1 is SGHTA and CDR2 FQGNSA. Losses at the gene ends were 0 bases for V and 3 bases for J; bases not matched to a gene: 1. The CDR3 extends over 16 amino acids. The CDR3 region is CASSLAGTGGYNEQFF. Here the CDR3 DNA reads TGTGCCAGCAGCTTAGCGGGGACAGGGGGCTACAATGAGCAGTTCTTC. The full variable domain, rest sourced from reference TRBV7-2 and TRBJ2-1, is GAGVSQSPSNKVTEKGKDVELRCDPISGHTALYWYRQSLGQGLEFLIYFQGNSAPDKSGLPSDRFSAERTGGSVSTLTIQRTQQEDSAVYLCASSLAGTGGYNEQFFGPGTRLTVL.

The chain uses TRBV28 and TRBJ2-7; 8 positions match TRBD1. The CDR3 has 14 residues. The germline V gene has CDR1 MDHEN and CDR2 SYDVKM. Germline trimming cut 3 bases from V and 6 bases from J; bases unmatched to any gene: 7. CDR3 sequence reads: CASSFQGAVREQYF. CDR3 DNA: TGTGCCAGCAGTTTTCAGGGGGCGGTTCGCGAGCAGTACTTC.

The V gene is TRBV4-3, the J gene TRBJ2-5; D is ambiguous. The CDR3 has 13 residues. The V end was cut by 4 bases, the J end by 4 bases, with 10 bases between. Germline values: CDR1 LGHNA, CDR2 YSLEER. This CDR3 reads CASSPLGGETQYF. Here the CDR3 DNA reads TGCGCCAGCAGCCCTCTAGGTGGAGAGACCCAGTACTTC.

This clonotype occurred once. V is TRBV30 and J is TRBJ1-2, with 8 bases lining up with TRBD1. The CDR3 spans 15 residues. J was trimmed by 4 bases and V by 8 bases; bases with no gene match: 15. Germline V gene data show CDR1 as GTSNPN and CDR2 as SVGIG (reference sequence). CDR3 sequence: CAVYRDRTPGYGYTF. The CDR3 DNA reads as TGTGCCGTTTACCGGGACAGGACCCCCGGCTATGGCTACACCTTC.

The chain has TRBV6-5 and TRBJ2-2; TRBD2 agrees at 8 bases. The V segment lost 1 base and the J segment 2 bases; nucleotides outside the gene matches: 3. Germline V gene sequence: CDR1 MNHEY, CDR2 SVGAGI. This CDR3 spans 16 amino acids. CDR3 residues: CASSYFSGTNTGELFF. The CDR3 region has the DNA TGTGCCAGCAGTTACTTTAGCGGGACAAACACCGGGGAGCTGTTTTTT.

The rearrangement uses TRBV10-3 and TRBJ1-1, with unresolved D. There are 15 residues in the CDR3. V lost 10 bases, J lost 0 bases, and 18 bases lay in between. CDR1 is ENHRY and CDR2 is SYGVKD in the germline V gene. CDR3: CASGSARDMNTEAFF. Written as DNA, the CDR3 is TGTGCCAGTGGGTCGGCGAGGGATATGAACACTGAAGCTTTCTTT.

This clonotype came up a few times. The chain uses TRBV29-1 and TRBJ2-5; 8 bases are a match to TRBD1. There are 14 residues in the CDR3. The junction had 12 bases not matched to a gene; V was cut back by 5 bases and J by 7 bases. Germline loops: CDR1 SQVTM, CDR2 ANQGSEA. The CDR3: CSVRIGQGFGTQYF. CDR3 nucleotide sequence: TGCAGCGTTCGCATCGGACAGGGTTTCGGGACCCAGTACTTC.

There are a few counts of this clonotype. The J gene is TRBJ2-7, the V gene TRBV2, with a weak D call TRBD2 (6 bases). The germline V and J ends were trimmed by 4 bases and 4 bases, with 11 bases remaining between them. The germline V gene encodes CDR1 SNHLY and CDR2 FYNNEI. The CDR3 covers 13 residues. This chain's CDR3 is CASSGDLNYEQYF. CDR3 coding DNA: TGTGCCAGCAGTGGGGACTTAAATTACGAGCAGTACTTC. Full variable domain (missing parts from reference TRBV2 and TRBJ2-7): EPEVTQTPSHQVTQMGQEVILRCVPISNHLYFYWYRQILGQKVEFLVSFYNNEISEKSEIFDDQFSVERPDGSNFTLKIRSTKLEDSAMYFCASSGDLNYEQYFGPGTRLTVT.

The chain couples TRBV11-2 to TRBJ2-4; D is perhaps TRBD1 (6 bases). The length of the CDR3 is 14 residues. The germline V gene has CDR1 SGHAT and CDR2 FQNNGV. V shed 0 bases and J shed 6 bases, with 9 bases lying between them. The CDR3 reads CASSLEDSRNIQYF. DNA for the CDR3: TGTGCCAGCAGCTTAGAGGACAGCAGAAACATTCAGTACTTC.

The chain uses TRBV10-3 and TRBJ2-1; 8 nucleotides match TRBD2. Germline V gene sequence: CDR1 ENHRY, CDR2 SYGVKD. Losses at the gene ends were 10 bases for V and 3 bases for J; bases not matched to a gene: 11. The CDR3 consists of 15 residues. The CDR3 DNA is TGTGCCACCCGAGGGGCCAGCGGGAGCTACAATGAGCAGTTCTTC. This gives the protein CATRGASGSYNEQFF.